This TCR beta chain was captured by sequencing in a study of tumor-infiltrating lymphocytes in primary liver carcinoma. Germline loops: CDR1 MNHNS, CDR2 SASEGT. The CDR3 covers 13 residues. The J segment lost 8 bases and the V segment lost 8 bases, leaving 11 bases of the junction unmatched. Of note for this clonotype: Its antigen is unknown. A read error is possible here, since a much larger clone lies one base away. The CDR3 does not end in the conserved phenylalanine or tryptophan, so this is likely a read error.

For blood RNA, unsorted whole blood served as the source, and germline DNA was extracted too. Chronic HBV infection affected patients, none of whom had received treatment. The authors made TCR beta cDNA from approximately 500 ng total RNA with a constant-region primer. Three nested multiplex PCR rounds of slightly modified ARM-PCR generated TCR beta libraries. Use of TRBV1-TRBV30 forward primers with a C-beta reverse primer characterized the first two PCR rounds, which lasted about 11 cycles each. MiXCR, run by TCRdb on the multiplex PCR reads, gives a single entry per CDR3 protein. The sample contains about 300,000 distinct CDR3 sequences, roughly two thirds of which appear only once. Study-wide results and limits: Tumor specimens were characterized by a significantly higher top-250-clone fraction than blood (p = 0.039).

This chain joins TRBV6-1 and TRBJ1-2; TRBD1 matches at 7 bases. This receptor was identified in a man aged 40-55 years with primary liver carcinoma and hepatitis B virus infection. Material for sequencing was peripheral blood. CDR3: CASREGAVRGYTL. The CDR3 DNA sequence: TGTGCCAGCCGGGAGGGGGCTGTGAGAGGCTACACCCTC.